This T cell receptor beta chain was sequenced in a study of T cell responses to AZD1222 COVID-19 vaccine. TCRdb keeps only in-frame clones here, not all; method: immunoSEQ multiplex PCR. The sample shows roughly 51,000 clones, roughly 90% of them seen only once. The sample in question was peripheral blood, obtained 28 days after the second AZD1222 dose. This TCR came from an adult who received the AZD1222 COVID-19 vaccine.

CDR3 region: CASGRQGGSGNTIYF. The CDR3 nucleotides read TGTGCCAGTGGCCGACAGGGAGGCTCTGGAAACACCATATATTTT. The chain uses TRBV19 and TRBJ1-3; 7 nucleotides align to TRBD1. The CDR3 is made up of 15 amino acids. V gave up 8 bases and J gave up 0 bases; unmatched junction bases: 7. Germline assignment: CDR1 LNHDA and CDR2 SQIVND (reference sequence).